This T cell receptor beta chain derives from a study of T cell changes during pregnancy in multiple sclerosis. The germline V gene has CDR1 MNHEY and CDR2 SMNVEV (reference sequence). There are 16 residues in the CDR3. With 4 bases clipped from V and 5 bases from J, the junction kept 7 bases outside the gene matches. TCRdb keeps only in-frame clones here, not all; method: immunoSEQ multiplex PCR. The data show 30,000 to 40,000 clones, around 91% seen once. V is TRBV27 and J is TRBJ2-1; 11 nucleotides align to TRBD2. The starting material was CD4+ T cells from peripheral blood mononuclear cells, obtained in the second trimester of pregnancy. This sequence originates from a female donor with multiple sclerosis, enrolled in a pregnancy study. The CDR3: CASSSPGLADNNEQFF. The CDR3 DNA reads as TGTGCCAGCAGTTCTCCGGGACTAGCGGATAACAATGAGCAGTTCTTC.